This entry describes one T cell receptor beta chain. As yet, its antigen is unknown. As every portion of the isolated RNA was reverse transcribed, the sequencing read expressed TCRB transcripts. The protocol was immunoSEQ multiplex PCR, while the TCRdb copy is restricted to in-frame clones and leaves out a portion. The table shows fewer than 350,000 clones, with about 15% occurring only once. The data originate from a study of beta chain features in type 1 diabetes. Study-level findings and limits: There was a moderate but significant shortening of TCRB CDR3s in all four CD4+ subsets of Type 1 diabetes patients.

CDR3 length: 14 residues. Germline V CDR1 and CDR2: SGHRS, YFSETQ. V lost 2 bases to trimming and J lost 10 bases; unmatched junction nucleotides: 5. This TCR was recovered from a man aged 18 to 29 with type 1 diabetes. This sequence joins TRBV5-1 and TRBJ2-1, with 11 positions matching TRBD2. The specimen was naive CD4+ T cells from blood. CDR3 loop: CASSLTSGSREQFF. As DNA, the CDR3 is TGCGCCAGCAGCTTAACTAGCGGGAGTCGGGAGCAGTTCTTC.